Shown below are 17 T cell receptor beta chains from a single sample sequenced in a study of blood T cell repertoires in COVID-19. The repertoire was sequenced with immunoSEQ multiplex PCR; TCRdb's copy has only in-frame clones and lacks some. The sample yields 62,000 or so clones, roughly 88% seen once. Sample: peripheral blood. The receptors stem from a human donor in a cohort sampled during active COVID-19.

The chain carries TRBV12-3 or TRBV12-4 and TRBJ2-5; possibly TRBD1 for D (6 bases). V lost 6 bases and J lost 5, with 13 bases in between. This CDR3 spans 13 amino acids. This CDR3 is CASRYQGRETQYF. In DNA form, the CDR3 reads TGTGCCAGCAGATACCAGGGGCGGGAGACCCAGTACTTC.

The chain recombines TRBV28 with TRBJ1-1; D is possibly TRBD1 (6 bases). V was shortened by 3 bases and J by 5 bases, with 10 bases between the two germline ends. CDR3 length: 13 amino acids. Germline CDR1 reads MDHEN; CDR2 reads SYDVKM. The CDR3 sequence is CASSLGARTEAFF. DNA for the CDR3: TGTGCCAGCAGTTTGGGGGCTCGGACTGAAGCTTTCTTT.

This clone was counted a few times. The J gene is TRBJ1-2, the V gene TRBV19; 7 bases are a match to TRBD1. With 8 bases clipped from V and 1 base from J, the junction kept 7 bases outside the gene matches. This CDR3 is built from 14 residues. Germline lookup yields CDR1 LNHDA and CDR2 SQIVND (reference sequence). CDR3 loop: CASRTGQVNYGYTF. The CDR3 DNA sequence: TGTGCCAGTCGTACCGGACAGGTTAACTATGGCTACACCTTC.

This rearrangement joins TRBV5-1 to TRBJ1-4; D is perhaps TRBD1 (6 bases). In germline, CDR1 is SGHRS, CDR2 YFSETQ. Trimming cost V 3 bases and J 5 bases, with 11 bases left between them. The CDR3 extends over 14 amino acids. The CDR3 spells CASSSQGGNEKLFF. As DNA, the CDR3 is TGCGCCAGCAGCTCACAGGGAGGGAATGAAAAACTGTTTTTT.

The count of this clone is one. This rearrangement joins TRBV3-1 (or the pseudogene TRBV3-2) to TRBJ2-7; D is perhaps TRBD1 (5 bases). Germline V gene lookup returns CDR1 LGHDT and CDR2 YNNKEL (reference sequence). Trimming stripped 0 bases from V and 5 bases from J, with 11 bases between. The CDR3 covers 14 residues. CDR3: CASSQEQGFNEQYF. As DNA, the CDR3 is TGTGCCAGCAGCCAAGAGCAGGGCTTCAACGAGCAGTACTTC.

This clone was picked up a small number of times. CDR3 in DNA: TGTGCCAGCTGGGGACAGACTGAAGCTTTCTTT. This encodes CASWGQTEAFF. This chain links TRBV6-5 with TRBJ1-1, with 7 bases lining up with TRBD1. The CDR3 has 11 amino acids. Looked up from germline, CDR1 is MNHEY and CDR2 is SVGAGI. The V and J ends lost 8 bases and 5 bases, in that order; junction bases with no gene match: 2.

The rearrangement links TRBV9 to TRBJ2-5; D is uncertain. V was shortened by 0 bases and J by 4 bases, with 7 bases between the two germline ends. CDR3 size: 13 residues. Germline V lookup: CDR1 SGDLS, CDR2 YYNGEE. Here the CDR3 reads CASSVVSGETQYF. The CDR3 DNA sequence: TGTGCCAGCAGCGTAGTTTCGGGAGAGACCCAGTACTTC.

This clone was seen only once. The rearrangement joins TRBV12-3 or TRBV12-4 to TRBJ1-2; D gene uncertain. The CDR3 spans 11 residues. Deletions cut 8 bases from V and 4 bases from J, with 8 bases between. CDR3 residues: CASRALYGYTF. CDR3 bases: TGTGCCAGCCGAGCCCTCTATGGCTACACCTTC.

V and J are TRBV28 and TRBJ1-1; no definite D call. Germline CDR1 reads MDHEN; CDR2 reads SYDVKM. The CDR3 has 12 residues. Trimming pared 0 bases from V and 4 bases from J, leaving 3 bases between. In DNA form, the CDR3 reads TGTGCCAGCAGTTTATGGAGCACTGAAGCTTTCTTT. Translation: CASSLWSTEAFF.

The chain joins TRBV6-6 to TRBJ2-3; D remains unclear. Trimming removed 6 bases at V and 4 bases at J, with 11 bases between. Germline CDR1 and CDR2: MNHNY and SVGAGI (reference sequence). The CDR3 length is 13 residues. The CDR3 spells CASSLWASDTQYF. CDR3 coding DNA: TGTGCCAGCAGCCTCTGGGCGTCAGATACGCAGTATTTT.

This clone was detected only a few times. The rearrangement uses TRBV30 and TRBJ1-6, with D maybe TRBD1 (6 bases). The germline gives CDR1 GTSNPN, CDR2 SVGIG (reference sequence). This CDR3 has 14 amino acids. The V gene lost 0 bases and the J gene lost 12 bases, with 15 bases spanning the gap. Written as DNA, the CDR3 is TGTGCCTGGAGTGTGAACAGGGAAGACAAACCCCTCCACTTT. Residues: CAWSVNREDKPLHF. Looking up the rest from reference TRBV30 and TRBJ1-6 gives the full variable domain: SQTIHQWPATLVQPVGSPLSLECTVEGTSNPNLYWYRQAAGRGLQLLFYSVGIGQISSEVPQNLSASRPQDRQFILSSKKLLLSDSGFYLCAWSVNREDKPLHFGNGTRLTVT.

The gene calls are TRBV19 and TRBJ1-1; no reliable D call. The germline V and J ends were trimmed by 7 bases and 0 bases, with 9 bases remaining between them. This CDR3 region has 13 residues. CDR1 is LNHDA, CDR2 SQIVND, per germline (reference sequence). The CDR3 reads CASKRAVNTEAFF. DNA of the CDR3: TGTGCCAGTAAGAGGGCGGTGAACACTGAAGCTTTCTTT.

V and J are TRBV28 and TRBJ2-1; a possible D gene is TRBD2 (5 bases). Germline lookup yields CDR1 MDHEN and CDR2 SYDVKM. The V end was cut by 8 bases, the J end by 0 bases, with 11 bases between. CDR3 length: 14 amino acids. In DNA, the CDR3 is TGTGCCAGCTATAGCGCCAGCTCCTACAATGAGCAGTTCTTC. Translated: CASYSASSYNEQFF. The full variable domain, rest sourced from reference TRBV28 and TRBJ2-1, is DVKVTQSSRYLVKRTGEKVFLECVQDMDHENMFWYRQDPGLGLRLIYFSYDVKMKEKGDIPEGYSVSREKKERFSLILESASTNQTSMYLCASYSASSYNEQFFGPGTRLTVL.

V usage is TRBV6-6 and J usage is TRBJ2-5; TRBD2 matches at 8 bases. The V and J ends lost 7 bases and 5 bases, in that order; junction bases with no gene match: 12. The length of the CDR3 is 15 residues. In germline, CDR1 is MNHNY, CDR2 SVGAGI (reference sequence). The CDR3 region is CASTPRTSSGETQYF. CDR3 coding DNA: TGTGCCAGCACTCCCAGGACTAGCTCCGGGGAGACCCAGTACTTC.

The chain links TRBV4-1 to TRBJ2-5, with D hard to call. CDR3 size: 15 residues. The germline gives CDR1 MGHRA, CDR2 YSYEKL. V was trimmed by 1 base and J by 2 bases, leaving 11 bases between them. The CDR3 is CASSQGQSSQETQYF. CDR3 DNA sequence: TGCGCCAGCAGCCAAGGGCAGTCCTCGCAAGAGACCCAGTACTTC.

This clone occurred once. The rearrangement joins TRBV19 to TRBJ1-6; maybe TRBD1 (5 bases). V was cut by 7 bases and J by 5 bases, with 12 bases left in between. The CDR3 is 14 amino acids. From germline, CDR1 is LNHDA and CDR2 SQIVND (reference sequence). The DNA of the CDR3 is TGTGCCAGTAATGGAGGGGAAGATAATTCACCCCTCCACTTT. Protein: CASNGGEDNSPLHF.

The chain joins TRBV6-2 or TRBV6-3 to TRBJ1-5; D ambiguous. Between the trimmed V and J ends, which lost 2 bases and 1 base, there was a span of 12 bases. Germline V gene sequence: CDR1 MNHEY, CDR2 SVGEGT. The CDR3 spans 16 residues. The CDR3 is CASSYLRLSSNQPQHF. The CDR3 nucleotides read TGTGCCAGCAGTTACCTAAGACTGTCCAGCAATCAGCCCCAGCATTTT.